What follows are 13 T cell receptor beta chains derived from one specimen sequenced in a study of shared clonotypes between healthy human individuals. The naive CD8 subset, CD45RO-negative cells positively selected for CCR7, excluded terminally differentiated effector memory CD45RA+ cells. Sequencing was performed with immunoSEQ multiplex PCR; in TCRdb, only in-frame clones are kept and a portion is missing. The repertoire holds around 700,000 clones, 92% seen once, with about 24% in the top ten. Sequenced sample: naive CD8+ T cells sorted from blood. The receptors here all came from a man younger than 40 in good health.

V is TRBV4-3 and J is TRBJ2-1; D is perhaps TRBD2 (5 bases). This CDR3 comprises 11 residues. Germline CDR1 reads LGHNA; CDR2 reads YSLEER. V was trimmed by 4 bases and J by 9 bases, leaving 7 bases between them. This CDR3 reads CASSLGGEQFF. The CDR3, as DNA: TGCGCCAGCAGCCTTGGAGGTGAGCAGTTCTTC.

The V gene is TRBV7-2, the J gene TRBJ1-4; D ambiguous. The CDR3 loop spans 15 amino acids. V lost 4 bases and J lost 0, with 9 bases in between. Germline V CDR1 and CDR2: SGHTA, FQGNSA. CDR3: CASSSTDATNEKLFF. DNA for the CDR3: TGTGCCAGCAGCTCCACTGACGCAACTAATGAAAAACTGTTTTTT.

As DNA, the CDR3 is TGTGCCAGCAGTCCCCTCTCCGACAGGGGGAGGCAGCCCCAGCATTTT. Amino acid sequence: CASSPLSDRGRQPQHF. This chain links TRBV27 with TRBJ1-5; TRBD1 matches at 9 bases. The CDR3 loop spans 16 amino acids. From germline, CDR1 is MNHEY and CDR2 SMNVEV (reference sequence). The V segment lost 5 bases and the J segment 7 bases; nucleotides outside the gene matches: 12.

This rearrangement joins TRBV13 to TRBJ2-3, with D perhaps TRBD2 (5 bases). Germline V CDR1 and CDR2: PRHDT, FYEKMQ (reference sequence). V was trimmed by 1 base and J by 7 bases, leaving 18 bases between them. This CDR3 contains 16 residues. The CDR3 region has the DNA TGTGCCAGCAGCTTAGAAGGGAGCTACCAAGGGAATACGCAGTATTTT. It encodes CASSLEGSYQGNTQYF.

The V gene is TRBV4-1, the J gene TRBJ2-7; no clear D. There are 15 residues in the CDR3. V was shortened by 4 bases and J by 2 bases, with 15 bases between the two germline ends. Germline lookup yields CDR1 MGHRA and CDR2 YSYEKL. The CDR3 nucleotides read TGCGCCAGCAGCCTAAAGTCGGGTTCCCCCTACGAGCAGTACTTC. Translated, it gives CASSLKSGSPYEQYF.

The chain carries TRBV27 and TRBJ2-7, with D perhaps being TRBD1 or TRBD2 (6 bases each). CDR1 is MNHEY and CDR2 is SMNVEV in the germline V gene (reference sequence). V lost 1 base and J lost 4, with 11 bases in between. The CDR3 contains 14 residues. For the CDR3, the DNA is TGTGCCAGCAGTTTATTAACAGGGAGGTACGAGCAGTACTTC. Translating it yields CASSLLTGRYEQYF.

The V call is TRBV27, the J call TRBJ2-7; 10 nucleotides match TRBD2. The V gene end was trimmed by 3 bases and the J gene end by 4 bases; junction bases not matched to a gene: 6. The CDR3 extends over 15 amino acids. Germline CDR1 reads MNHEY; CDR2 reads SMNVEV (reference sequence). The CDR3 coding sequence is TGTGCCAGCAGTTTGAGGCTAGCGGGAGTGTACGAGCAGTACTTC. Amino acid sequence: CASSLRLAGVYEQYF.

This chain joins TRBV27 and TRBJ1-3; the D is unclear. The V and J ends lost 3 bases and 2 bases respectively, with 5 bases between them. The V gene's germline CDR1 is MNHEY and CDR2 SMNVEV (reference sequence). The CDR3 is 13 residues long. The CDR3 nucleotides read TGTGCCAGCAGTTTCCAGCCTGGAAACACCATATATTTT. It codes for CASSFQPGNTIYF.

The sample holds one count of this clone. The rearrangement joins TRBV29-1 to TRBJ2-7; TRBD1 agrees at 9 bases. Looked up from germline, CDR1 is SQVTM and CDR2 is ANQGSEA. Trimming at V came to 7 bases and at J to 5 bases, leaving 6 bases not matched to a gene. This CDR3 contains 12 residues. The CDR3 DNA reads TGCAGCGGATCGGACAGGGGTGACGAGCAGTACTTC. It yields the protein CSGSDRGDEQYF.

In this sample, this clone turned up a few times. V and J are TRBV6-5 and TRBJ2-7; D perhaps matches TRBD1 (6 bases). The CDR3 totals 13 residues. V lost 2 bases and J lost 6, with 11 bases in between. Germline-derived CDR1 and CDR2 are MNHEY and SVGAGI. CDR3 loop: CASSYVTGREQYF. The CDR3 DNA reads TGTGCCAGCAGTTACGTTACAGGGCGCGAGCAGTACTTC.

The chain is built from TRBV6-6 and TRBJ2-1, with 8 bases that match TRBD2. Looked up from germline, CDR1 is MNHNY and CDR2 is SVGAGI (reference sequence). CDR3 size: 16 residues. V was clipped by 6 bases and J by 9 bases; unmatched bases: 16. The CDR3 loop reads CASSSLAGPSDSEQFF. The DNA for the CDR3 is TGTGCCAGCAGCTCCTTAGCGGGACCGAGTGATAGTGAGCAGTTCTTC.

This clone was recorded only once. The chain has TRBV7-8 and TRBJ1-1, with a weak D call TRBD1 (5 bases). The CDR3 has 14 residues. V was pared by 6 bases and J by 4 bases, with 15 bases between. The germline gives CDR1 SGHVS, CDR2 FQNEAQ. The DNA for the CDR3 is TGTGCCAGCAGTTTCCAATCGGGGCCCACTGAAGCTTTCTTT. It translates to CASSFQSGPTEAFF.

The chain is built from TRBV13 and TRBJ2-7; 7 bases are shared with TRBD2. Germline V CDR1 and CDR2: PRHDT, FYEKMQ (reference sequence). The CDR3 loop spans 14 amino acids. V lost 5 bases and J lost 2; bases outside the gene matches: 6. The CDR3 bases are TGTGCCAGCAGCGAGGAAACTAGCGCCTACGAGCAGTACTTC. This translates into CASSEETSAYEQYF.